This TCR beta chain was documented in a study of blood T cells in healthy people across ages. Study context: When template switching was applied, about one barcoded beta molecule was captured per two T cells. Study conclusions and caveats: The diversity estimates, figures obtained from one million T cells, were considered underestimates. Naive CD4+ cell counts and diversity both ran higher in long-lived than in aged donors.

It was with a sample-barcoded 5' primer and a J-beta primer mix that a second PCR of roughly 6 to 11 cycles was run. TCRdb independently ran MiXCR on the 5' RACE reads; one entry per CDR3 protein. The table includes 1.8 million or so distinct CDR3 sequences, about two fifths detected once. This clonotype came up many times. Its antigen is undetermined. The receptor comes from a human donor in good health. Sequencing was done on a sample of blood.

In DNA, the CDR3 is TGCGCCAGCAGCCAAGATGGGGGCAGCACAGATACGCAGTATTTT. Translated: CASSQDGGSTDTQYF. The V call is TRBV4-3, the J call TRBJ2-3; maybe TRBD1 (6 bases). The CDR3 spans 15 residues. CDR1 is LGHNA, CDR2 YSLEER, per germline. With 0 bases removed from V and 0 bases from J, the gap between germline ends came to 7 bases.